Ten or more counts support the clone carrying this TCR beta chain. Its antigen remains unidentified. Reliance was placed on clinical symptoms, serum thyroxine, TRAb, thyroid ultrasound and orbital computed tomography for diagnosis. This record comes from a study of Graves' ophthalmopathy and Graves' hyperthyroidism. General observations from the study: Most clonotypes expanded in thyroid above 0.001 frequency were present in blood too.

RNA served as the template for amplifying TCR beta CDR3 regions. HTBI primers primed a first-round RT-PCR, and a second-round multiplex PCR followed. TCRdb re-called the multiplex PCR reads with MiXCR, one entry per CDR3 protein. The data show approximately 480,000 distinct CDR3 sequences, about an eighth seen once. The CDR3 runs to 14 residues. Trimming took 3 bases from V and 5 from J, leaving 13 bases between them. This TCR was recovered from a woman in her thirties with Graves' ophthalmopathy. The chain carries TRBV12-3 or TRBV12-4 and TRBJ2-5; D might be TRBD2 (6 bases). Specimen: blood. The CDR3 region is CASSFGGSWETQYF. In DNA, the CDR3 is TGTGCCAGCAGTTTTGGGGGGTCGTGGGAGACCCAGTACTTC.